This T cell receptor beta chain was identified during a study of blood T cells in healthy people across ages. Primers used in a second PCR of roughly 7 to 11 cycles were a sample-barcoded 5' primer and a J-beta primer mix. TCRdb itself ran the 5' RACE reads through MiXCR, one entry per CDR3 protein. Found here are fewer than 750,000 distinct CDR3 sequences, about 45% of them singletons; the top ten hold 20% to 25%. This clonotype was seen a few times. Its antigen is currently unknown. Peripheral blood from each donor was collected in a volume of roughly 9.2 milliliters. Findings and caveats of the study: Older age coincided with a roughly linear decline in TCR beta diversity per million T cells.

Sequencing was done on a sample of blood. The sequence came from a man older than 75 in good health.

In nucleotides, the CDR3 is TGTGCCAGCAGCCAAGACGGGAGCCCCTTAGCGTCTAACATTCAGTACTTC. Residues: CASSQDGSPLASNIQYF. V and J are TRBV3-1 and TRBJ2-7; a possible D gene is TRBD2 (6 bases). Judging by the DNA end, TRBJ2-4 fits better; the J call may be wrong. This CDR3 is built from 17 residues. Germline-derived CDR1 and CDR2 are LGHDT and YNNKEL (reference sequence).